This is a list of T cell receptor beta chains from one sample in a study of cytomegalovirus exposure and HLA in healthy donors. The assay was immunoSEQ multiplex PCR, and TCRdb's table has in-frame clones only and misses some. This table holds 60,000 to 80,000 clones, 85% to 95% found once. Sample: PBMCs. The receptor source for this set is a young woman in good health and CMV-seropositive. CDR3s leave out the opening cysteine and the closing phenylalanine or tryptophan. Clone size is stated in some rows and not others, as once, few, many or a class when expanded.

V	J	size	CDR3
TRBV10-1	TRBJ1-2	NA	ASSGVRGDGDYGYT
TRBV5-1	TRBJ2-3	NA	ASSSVFGNTDTQY
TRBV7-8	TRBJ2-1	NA	ASSTAGTSGGLPVF
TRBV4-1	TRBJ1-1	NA	ASSHSGENTEAF
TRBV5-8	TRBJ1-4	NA	ASSRRVEEDEKLF
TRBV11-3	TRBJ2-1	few	ASSQPTVGAYNEQF
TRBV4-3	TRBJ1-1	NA	ASSPPGHNTEAF
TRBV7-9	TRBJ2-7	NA	ASGTLDRGEQY
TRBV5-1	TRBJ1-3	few	ASSSSSRGASGNTIY
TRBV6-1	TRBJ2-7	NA	ASSEYGEGSYEQY
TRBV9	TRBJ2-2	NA	ASSVVSDPNTGELF
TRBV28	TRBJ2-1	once	ASSLRAEYNEQF
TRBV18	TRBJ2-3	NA	ASSPLQGVTSTDTQY
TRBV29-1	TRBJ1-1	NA	SVKKSGTENTEAF
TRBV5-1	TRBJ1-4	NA	ASSPSGDSEKLF
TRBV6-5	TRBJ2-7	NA	ASSPPRTSRHEQY
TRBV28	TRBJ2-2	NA	ASSGRVGTGELF
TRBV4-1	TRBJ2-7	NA	ASSQGLAFYEQY
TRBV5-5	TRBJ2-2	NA	ASSLGLTPNTGELF
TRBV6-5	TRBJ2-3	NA	ASSSGLTTAGDTQY
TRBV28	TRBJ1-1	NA	ASSLYSGGTEAF
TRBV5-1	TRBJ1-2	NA	ASSPPGTGLDGYT
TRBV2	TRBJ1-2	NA	ASRAGRNGDGYT
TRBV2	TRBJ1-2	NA	ASKAYRQSLEGYT
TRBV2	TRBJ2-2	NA	ASSVAGEGPGELF
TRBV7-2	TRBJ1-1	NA	ASSLLGARTEAF
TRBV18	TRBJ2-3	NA	ASSPTSDREGDTQY
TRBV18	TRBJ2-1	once	ASSPGGSGTYNEQF
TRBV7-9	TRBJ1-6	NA	ASSSIAGPNSPLH
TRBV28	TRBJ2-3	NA	ASSPPGLSDTQY
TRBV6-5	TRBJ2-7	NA	ASSRDRLSYEQY
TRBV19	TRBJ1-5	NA	ASSITGDQPQH
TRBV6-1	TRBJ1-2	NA	ASSGTGLQGYT
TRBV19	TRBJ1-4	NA	ASSFRQGLNEKLF
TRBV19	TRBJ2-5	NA	ASSSGGIQETQY
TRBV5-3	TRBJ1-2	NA	ARRSQQVT
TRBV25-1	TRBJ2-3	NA	ASSAGTGGPDTQY
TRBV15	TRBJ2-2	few	ATSREGQDTGELF
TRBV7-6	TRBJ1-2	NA	ASSTNDRGGYT
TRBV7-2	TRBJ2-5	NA	ASSLRSGTVRETQY
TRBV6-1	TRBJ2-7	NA	ASSDTGLRGY
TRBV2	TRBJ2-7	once	ASRANPGQISKGDTYEQY
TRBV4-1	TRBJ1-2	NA	ASSQGLLHFGSGQGVSYGYT
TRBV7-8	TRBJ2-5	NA	ASSFLRDLFY
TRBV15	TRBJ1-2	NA	ATSREGQIGYGYT
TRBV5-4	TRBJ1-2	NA	ASSRDGTTNGYT
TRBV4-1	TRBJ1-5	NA	ASSQGRARNNQPQH
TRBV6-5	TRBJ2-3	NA	ASRSAGGVGDTQY
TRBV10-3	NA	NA	AISKDGSYEQY
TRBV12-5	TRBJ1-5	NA	ASGLTRDRDPQGNQPQH
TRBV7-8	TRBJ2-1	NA	ASSLLGGGASEQF